Sequencing of this TCR beta chain was carried out in a study of T cell changes during pregnancy in multiple sclerosis. Germline V gene data show CDR1 as SGHVS and CDR2 as FQNEAQ. Trimming shortened V by 4 bases and J by 10 bases, and 14 bases separated the two germline ends. CDR3 length equals 13 residues. Sequencing used immunoSEQ multiplex PCR; TCRdb keeps in-frame clones, though not all of them. The sample has tens of thousands of clones; approximately 90% are singletons. This chain joins TRBV7-8 and TRBJ2-1; D perhaps matches TRBD2 (5 bases). The material was CD4+ T cells from peripheral blood mononuclear cells, obtained in the first trimester of pregnancy. This TCR was sampled from a female donor with multiple sclerosis, enrolled in a pregnancy study. CDR3 bases: TGTGCCAGCAGCTCTCCGATGAGGGAGGAGCAGTTCTTC. It encodes CASSSPMREEQFF.